The 14 T cell receptor beta chains in this list originate from one sample, sequenced in a study of early T cells in non-severe SARS-CoV-2 infection (dated by TCRdb to the early 2020s). Library method: 5' RACE. The sequencer was a NextSeq 500. Through fastp at Q25 and MiXCR, TCRdb rebuilt clones from the public reads, retaining in-frame beta chains. Every CDR3 protein is listed once, alongside the most common genes and DNA of its rows. Recorded for this sample are roughly 62,000 distinct CDR3 sequences; roughly 8% of them occurred a single time. The ten largest clones represent 3% to 4% of the sample. Sequencing used whole blood. All receptors derive from an adult who was a healthcare worker with PCR-confirmed SARS-CoV-2 infection or an uninfected control (not recorded which).

This clonotype was counted a few times. This rearrangement joins TRBV28 to TRBJ2-3; 7 bases map to TRBD2. V was clipped by 6 bases and J by 0 bases; unmatched bases: 6. The CDR3 consists of 15 residues. CDR1 MDHEN and CDR2 SYDVKM come from the germline V gene. The CDR3 DNA sequence: TGTGCCAGCAGGACGACTAGCTCAAGCACAGATACGCAGTATTTT. Residues: CASRTTSSSTDTQYF.

This clonotype was seen ten or more times. This rearrangement joins TRBV13 to TRBJ1-2, with D unresolved. Germline V CDR1 and CDR2: PRHDT, FYEKMQ (reference sequence). The CDR3 contains 13 residues. Between the trimmed V and J ends, which lost 0 bases and 4 bases, there was a span of 6 bases. The CDR3 DNA sequence: TGTGCCAGCAGCTTAGGGGGGATCTATGGCTACACCTTC. Protein: CASSLGGIYGYTF. The full variable domain, rest sourced from reference TRBV13 and TRBJ1-2, is AAGVIQSPRHLIKEKRETATLKCYPIPRHDTVYWYQQGPGQDPQFLISFYEKMQSDKGSIPDRFSAQQFSDYHSELNMSSLELGDSALYFCASSLGGIYGYTFGSGTRLTVV.

V gene TRBV12-3 or TRBV12-4 combines with J gene TRBJ2-1; 7 bases are shared with TRBD1. The CDR3 is made up of 14 amino acids. V gave up 10 bases and J gave up 0 bases; unmatched junction bases: 6. DNA of the CDR3: TGTGCCATCCCCAGGGGGACCTCCTACAATGAGCAGTTCTTC. Its translation is CAIPRGTSYNEQFF.

This clonotype was counted a few times. This chain joins TRBV19 and TRBJ2-1; no clear D. This CDR3 has 16 residues. Per germline, CDR1 LNHDA and CDR2 SQIVND (reference sequence). V was clipped by 4 bases and J by 6 bases, with 19 bases between them. The CDR3 spells CASSSLMGGPFNEQFF. CDR3 nucleotides: TGTGCCAGTAGTAGCCTGATGGGCGGACCGTTCAATGAGCAGTTCTTC.

This clonotype was recorded many times. The CDR3 nucleotides are TGTGCCAGCAGCTACTCCGGGAGCTTGCGATGGGATGAGCAGTTCTTC. It codes for CASSYSGSLRWDEQFF. The chain links TRBV7-9 to TRBJ2-1; D is perhaps TRBD2 (6 bases). Trimming cost V 4 bases and J 8 bases, with 21 bases left between them. The length of the CDR3 is 16 residues. Germline V gives CDR1 SEHNR, CDR2 FQNEAQ (reference sequence).

This clonotype was counted ten times or more. The V call is TRBV7-3, the J call TRBJ2-7; no clear D gene. The CDR3 totals 16 residues. Looked up from germline, CDR1 is SGHTA and CDR2 is FQGTGA. The germline V and J ends were trimmed by 7 bases and 6 bases, with 25 bases remaining between them. In nucleotides, the CDR3 is TGTGCCAGCACCCGCGGCGCAGCCAAGGGCTGGGGCGAGCAGTACTTC. This encodes CASTRGAAKGWGEQYF.

This clonotype was detected only a few times. The V call is TRBV28, the J call TRBJ1-6, with 9 bases identical to TRBD1. Germline-derived CDR1 and CDR2 are MDHEN and SYDVKM. CDR3 length: 15 residues. V gave up 2 bases and J gave up 10 bases; unmatched junction bases: 6. The CDR3 coding sequence is TGTGCCAGCAGTTTACTGGACAGGGGAGAATCACCCCTCCACTTT. It encodes CASSLLDRGESPLHF.

This clonotype was seen repeatedly, ten times or more. This chain links TRBV7-2 with TRBJ2-3; D is perhaps TRBD1 or TRBD2 (5 bases each). Trimming stripped 4 bases from V and 2 bases from J, with 10 bases between. Germline lookup yields CDR1 SGHTA and CDR2 FQGNSA. CDR3 length: 14 amino acids. The CDR3 DNA follows: TGTGCCAGCAGCTACCTGGGGACCACAGATACGCAGTATTTT. This gives the protein CASSYLGTTDTQYF.

This chain joins TRBV9 and TRBJ2-3, with 9 bases aligning to TRBD1. This CDR3 contains 15 residues. Losses at the gene ends were 2 bases for V and 3 bases for J; bases not matched to a gene: 4. Looked up from germline, CDR1 is SGDLS and CDR2 is YYNGEE. DNA for the CDR3: TGTGCCAGCAGCGTCGGACAGGGGAGGACAGATACGCAGTATTTT. Translating gives CASSVGQGRTDTQYF.

This clonotype has a handful of counts. The rearrangement joins TRBV24-1 to TRBJ2-2; possible D gene TRBD1, 5 bases. The V gene's germline CDR1 is KGHDR and CDR2 SFDVKD. The germline V and J ends were trimmed by 6 bases and 6 bases, with 16 bases remaining between them. The CDR3 totals 15 residues. The CDR3 region is CATSSSRQTSGELFF. CDR3 in DNA: TGTGCCACCAGTTCAAGTAGACAGACCTCCGGGGAGCTGTTTTTT.

This clonotype occurred many times. This rearrangement joins TRBV27 to TRBJ2-1; D uncertain. The CDR3 sequence is 13 residues long. The germline CDR1 and CDR2 sequences are MNHEY and SMNVEV (reference sequence). V was pared by 5 bases and J by 5 bases, with 10 bases between. The CDR3 DNA reads TGTGCCAGCAGTCCTGATCCTAACAATGAGCAGTTCTTC. Amino acids: CASSPDPNNEQFF.

CDR3 sequence (DNA): TGTGCCAGCAGTTTTTTTACAGGGAAGTACAATGAGCAGTTCTTC. Translated: CASSFFTGKYNEQFF. The V call is TRBV27, the J call TRBJ2-1; possibly TRBD1 for D (6 bases). Trimming removed 3 bases from V and 4 bases from J, with 13 bases in between. The CDR3 sequence is 15 residues long. CDR1 is MNHEY, CDR2 SMNVEV, per germline (reference sequence).

The genes are TRBV2 and TRBJ1-5; the match to TRBD1 covers 9 bases. The CDR3 is made up of 16 amino acids. The junction had 10 bases not matched to a gene; V was cut back by 6 bases and J by 4 bases. The germline gives CDR1 SNHLY, CDR2 FYNNEI. CDR3 bases: TGTGCCAGCAGGGGCGAGGGGGACAGGGAGAATCAGCCCCAGCATTTT. Translated, it gives CASRGEGDRENQPQHF.

The genes are TRBV5-6 and TRBJ2-2; D remains unclear. The CDR3 extends over 14 amino acids. Germline V gene lookup returns CDR1 SGHDT and CDR2 YYEEEE. V was pared by 4 bases and J by 6 bases, with 13 bases between. The CDR3 protein is CASSLRPTSGELFF. The DNA for the CDR3 is TGTGCCAGCAGCCTCCGGCCCACGTCCGGGGAGCTGTTTTTT.